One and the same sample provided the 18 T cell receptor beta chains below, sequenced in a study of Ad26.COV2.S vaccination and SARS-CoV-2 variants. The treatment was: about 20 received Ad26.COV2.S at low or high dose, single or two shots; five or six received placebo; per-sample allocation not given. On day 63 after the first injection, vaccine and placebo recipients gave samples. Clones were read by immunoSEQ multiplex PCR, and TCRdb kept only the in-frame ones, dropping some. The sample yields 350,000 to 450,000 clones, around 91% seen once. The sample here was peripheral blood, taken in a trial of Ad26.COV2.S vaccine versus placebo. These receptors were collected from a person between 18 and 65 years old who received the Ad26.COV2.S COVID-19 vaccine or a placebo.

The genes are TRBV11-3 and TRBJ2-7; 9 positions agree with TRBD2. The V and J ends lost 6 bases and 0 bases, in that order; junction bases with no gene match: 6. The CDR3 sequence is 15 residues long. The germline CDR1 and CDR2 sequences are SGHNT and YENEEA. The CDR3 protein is CASRPSGRSSYEQYF. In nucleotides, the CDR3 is TGTGCCAGCAGACCGAGCGGGAGGAGCTCCTACGAGCAGTACTTC.

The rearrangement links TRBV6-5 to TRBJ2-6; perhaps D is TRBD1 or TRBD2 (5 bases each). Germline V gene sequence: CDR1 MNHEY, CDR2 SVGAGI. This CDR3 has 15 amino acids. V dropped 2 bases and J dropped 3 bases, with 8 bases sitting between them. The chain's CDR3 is CASSYGTGGANVLTF. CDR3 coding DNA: TGTGCCAGCAGTTACGGGACGGGTGGGGCCAACGTCCTGACTTTC.

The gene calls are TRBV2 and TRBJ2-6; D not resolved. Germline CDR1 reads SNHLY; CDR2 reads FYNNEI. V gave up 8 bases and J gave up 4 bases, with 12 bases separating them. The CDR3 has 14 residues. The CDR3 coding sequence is TGTGCCAGCGGCCTCCTAGGCGGGGCCAACGTCCTGACTTTC. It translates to CASGLLGGANVLTF. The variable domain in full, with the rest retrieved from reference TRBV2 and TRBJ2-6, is EPEVTQTPSHQVTQMGQEVILRCVPISNHLYFYWYRQILGQKVEFLVSFYNNEISEKSEIFDDQFSVERPDGSNFTLKIRSTKLEDSAMYFCASGLLGGANVLTFGAGSRLTVL.

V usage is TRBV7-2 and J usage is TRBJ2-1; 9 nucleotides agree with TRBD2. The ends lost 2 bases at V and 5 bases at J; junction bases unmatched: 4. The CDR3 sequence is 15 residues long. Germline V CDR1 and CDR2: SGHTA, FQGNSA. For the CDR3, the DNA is TGTGCCAGCAGCTTAAGGGGCGGGAGGGACAATGAGCAGTTCTTC. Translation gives CASSLRGGRDNEQFF.

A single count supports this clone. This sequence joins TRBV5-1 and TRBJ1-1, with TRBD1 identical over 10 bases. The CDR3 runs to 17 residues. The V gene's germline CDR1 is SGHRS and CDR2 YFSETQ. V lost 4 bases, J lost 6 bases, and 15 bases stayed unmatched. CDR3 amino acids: CASSPGQGRLADAEAFF. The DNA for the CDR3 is TGCGCCAGCAGCCCGGGACAGGGGAGGCTTGCCGACGCTGAAGCTTTCTTT.

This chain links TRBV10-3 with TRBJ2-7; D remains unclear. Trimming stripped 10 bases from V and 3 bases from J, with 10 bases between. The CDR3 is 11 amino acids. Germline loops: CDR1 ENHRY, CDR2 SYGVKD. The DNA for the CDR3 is TGTGCCACTACTTTGGGCTACGAGCAGTACTTC. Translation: CATTLGYEQYF.

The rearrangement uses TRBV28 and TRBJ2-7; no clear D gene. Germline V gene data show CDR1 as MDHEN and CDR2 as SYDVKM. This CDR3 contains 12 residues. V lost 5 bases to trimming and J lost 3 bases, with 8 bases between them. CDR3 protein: CASSLNFYEQYF. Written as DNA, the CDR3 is TGTGCCAGCAGTCTAAATTTCTACGAGCAGTACTTC.

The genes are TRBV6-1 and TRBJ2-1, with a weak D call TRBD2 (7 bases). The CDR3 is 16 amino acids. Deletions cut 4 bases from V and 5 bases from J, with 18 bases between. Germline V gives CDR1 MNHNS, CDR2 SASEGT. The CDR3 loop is CASSGGLAVLHNEQFF. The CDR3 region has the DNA TGTGCCAGCAGTGGGGGGCTAGCGGTCCTCCACAATGAGCAGTTCTTC.

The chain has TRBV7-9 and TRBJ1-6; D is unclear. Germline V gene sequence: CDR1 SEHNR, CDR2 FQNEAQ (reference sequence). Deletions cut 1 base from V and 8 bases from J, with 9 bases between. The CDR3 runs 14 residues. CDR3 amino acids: CASSLGRSDSPLHF. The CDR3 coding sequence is TGTGCCAGCAGCTTAGGCAGGTCTGATTCACCCCTCCACTTT. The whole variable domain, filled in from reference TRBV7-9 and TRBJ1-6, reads DTGVSQNPRHKITKRGQNVTFRCDPISEHNRLYWYRQTLGQGPEFLTYFQNEAQLEKSRLLSDRFSAERPKGSFSTLEIQRTEQGDSAMYLCASSLGRSDSPLHFGNGTRLTVT.

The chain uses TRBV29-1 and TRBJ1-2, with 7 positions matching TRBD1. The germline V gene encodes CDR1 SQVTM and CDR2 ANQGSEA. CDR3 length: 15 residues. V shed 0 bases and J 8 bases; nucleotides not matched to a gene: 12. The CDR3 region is CSVEDQETGPWGYTF. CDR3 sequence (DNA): TGCAGCGTTGAAGATCAGGAGACAGGGCCGTGGGGCTACACCTTC.

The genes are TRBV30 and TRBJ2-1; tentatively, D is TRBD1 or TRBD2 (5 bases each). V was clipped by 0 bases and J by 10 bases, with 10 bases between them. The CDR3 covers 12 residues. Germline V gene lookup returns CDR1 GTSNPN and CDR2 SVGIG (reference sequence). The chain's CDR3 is CAWSVAGAEQFF. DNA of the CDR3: TGTGCCTGGAGTGTGGCCGGGGCCGAGCAGTTCTTC.

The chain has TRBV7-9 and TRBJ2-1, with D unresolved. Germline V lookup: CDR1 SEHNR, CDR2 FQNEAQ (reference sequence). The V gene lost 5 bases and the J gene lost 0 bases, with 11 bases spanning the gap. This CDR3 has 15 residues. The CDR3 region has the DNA TGTGCCAGCAGCCTATCAGTCTTCTCCTACAATGAGCAGTTCTTC. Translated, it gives CASSLSVFSYNEQFF.

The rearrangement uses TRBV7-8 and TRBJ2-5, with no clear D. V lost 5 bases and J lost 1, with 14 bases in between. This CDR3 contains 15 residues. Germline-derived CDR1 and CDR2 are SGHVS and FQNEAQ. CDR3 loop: CASSPLDGVQETQYF. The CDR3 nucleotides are TGTGCCAGCAGCCCTCTGGACGGTGTCCAAGAGACCCAGTACTTC.

CDR3 DNA: TGTGCCAGCAGCCCGCCGGGACTAGCGGGAGGGTATGAGCAGTTCTTC. It codes for CASSPPGLAGGYEQFF. The rearrangement uses TRBV7-2 and TRBJ2-1; 16 nucleotides line up with TRBD2. Trimming took 5 bases from V and 8 from J; bases not matched to a gene: 6. CDR1 is SGHTA and CDR2 is FQGNSA in the germline V gene. The CDR3 spans 16 residues. Combining the CDR3 with reference TRBV7-2 and TRBJ2-1 gives the whole variable domain GAGVSQSPSNKVTEKGKDVELRCDPISGHTALYWYRQSLGQGLEFLIYFQGNSAPDKSGLPSDRFSAERTGGSVSTLTIQRTQQEDSAVYLCASSPPGLAGGYEQFFGPGTRLTVL.

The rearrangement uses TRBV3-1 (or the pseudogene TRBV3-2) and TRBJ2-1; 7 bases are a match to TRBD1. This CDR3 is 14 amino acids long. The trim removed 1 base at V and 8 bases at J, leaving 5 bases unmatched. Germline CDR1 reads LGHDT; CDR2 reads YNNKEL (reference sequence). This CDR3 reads CASSQATGNDEQFF. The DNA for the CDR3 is TGTGCCAGCAGCCAAGCGACAGGGAACGATGAGCAGTTCTTC.

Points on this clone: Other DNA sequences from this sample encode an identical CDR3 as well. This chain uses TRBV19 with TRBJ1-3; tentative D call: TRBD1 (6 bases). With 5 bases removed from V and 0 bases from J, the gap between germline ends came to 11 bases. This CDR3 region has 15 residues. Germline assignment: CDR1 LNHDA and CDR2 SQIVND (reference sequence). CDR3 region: CASSGGGGSGNTIYF. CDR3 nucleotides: TGTGCCAGTAGTGGAGGGGGTGGCTCTGGAAACACCATATATTTT.

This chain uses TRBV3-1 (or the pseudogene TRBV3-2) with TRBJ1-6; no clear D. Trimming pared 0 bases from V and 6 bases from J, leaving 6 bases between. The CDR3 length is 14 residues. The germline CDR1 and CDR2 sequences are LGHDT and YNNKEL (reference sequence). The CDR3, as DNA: TGTGCCAGCAGCCAAGATCCGGTTAATTCACCCCTCCACTTT. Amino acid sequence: CASSQDPVNSPLHF.

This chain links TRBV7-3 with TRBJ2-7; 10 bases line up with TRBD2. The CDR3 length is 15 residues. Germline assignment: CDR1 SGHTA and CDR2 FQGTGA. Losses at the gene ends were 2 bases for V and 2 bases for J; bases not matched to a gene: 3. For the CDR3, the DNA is TGTGCCAGCAGCTTAGTAGCGGGAGGAGCCTACGAGCAGTACTTC. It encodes CASSLVAGGAYEQYF.